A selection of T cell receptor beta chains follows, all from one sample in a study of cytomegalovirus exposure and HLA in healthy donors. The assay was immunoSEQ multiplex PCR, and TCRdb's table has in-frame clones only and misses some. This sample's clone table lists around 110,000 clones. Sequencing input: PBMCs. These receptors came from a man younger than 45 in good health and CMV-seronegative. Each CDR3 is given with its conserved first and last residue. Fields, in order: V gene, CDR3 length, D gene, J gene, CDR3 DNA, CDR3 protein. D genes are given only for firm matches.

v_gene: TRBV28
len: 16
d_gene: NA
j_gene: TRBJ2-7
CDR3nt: TGTGCCAGCCCAACAGGCTGCTTCTTCCCTTGCTACGAGCAGTACTTC
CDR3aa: CASPTGCFFPCYEQYF

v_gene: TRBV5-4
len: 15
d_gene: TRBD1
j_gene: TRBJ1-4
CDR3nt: TGTGCCAGCAGCCCGACGACAGGGGGTAGAGGACAACTGTTTTTT
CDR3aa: CASSPTTGGRGQLFF

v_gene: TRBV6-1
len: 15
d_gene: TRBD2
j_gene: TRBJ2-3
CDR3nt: TGTGCCAGCAGTGAACTAGCGGGGGGGCCAGATACGCAGTATTTT
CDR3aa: CASSELAGGPDTQYF

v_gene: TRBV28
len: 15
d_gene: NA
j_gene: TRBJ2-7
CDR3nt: TGTGCCAGCAGTTTATCCCTTGCAGGATACTACGAGCAGTACTTC
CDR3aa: CASSLSLAGYYEQYF

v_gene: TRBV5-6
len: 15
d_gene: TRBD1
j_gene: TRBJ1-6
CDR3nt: TGTGCCAGCAGCTTCGGGACAGGGGCTAATTCACCCCTCCACTTT
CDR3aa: CASSFGTGANSPLHF

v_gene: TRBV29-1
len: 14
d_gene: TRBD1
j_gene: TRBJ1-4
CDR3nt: TGCAGCGTCCTGTCTGCTCGACAGGGAGGAAAACTGTTTTTT
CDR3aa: CSVLSARQGGKLFF

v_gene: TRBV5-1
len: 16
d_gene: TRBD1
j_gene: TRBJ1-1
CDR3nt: TGCGCCAGCAGCACACAGGGGACCCCGGCGAACACTGAAGCTTTCTTT
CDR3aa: CASSTQGTPANTEAFF

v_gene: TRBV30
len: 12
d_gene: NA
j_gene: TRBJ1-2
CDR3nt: TGTGCCTGGAGTTCTTCTAACTATGGCTACACCTTC
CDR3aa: CAWSSSNYGYTF

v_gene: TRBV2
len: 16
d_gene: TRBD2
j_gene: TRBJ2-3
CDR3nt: TGTGCCAGCGGACCCGGACTAGCGGGGGGATCAGATACGCAGTATTTT
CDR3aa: CASGPGLAGGSDTQYF

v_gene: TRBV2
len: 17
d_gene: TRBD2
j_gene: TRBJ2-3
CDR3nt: TGTGCCAGCAGTGAACCGCCTGGCGGGGGGGCCCTGGATACGCAGTATTTT
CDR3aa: CASSEPPGGGALDTQYF

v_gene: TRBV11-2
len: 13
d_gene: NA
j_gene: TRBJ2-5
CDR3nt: TGTGCCAGCAGCTTAGATCCGGAGGATGACCAGTACTTC
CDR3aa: CASSLDPEDDQYF

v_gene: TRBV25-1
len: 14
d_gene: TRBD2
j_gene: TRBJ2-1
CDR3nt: TGTGCCAGCAGTCTCCCAGCGGGGGGTGGCGAGCAGTTCTTC
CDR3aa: CASSLPAGGGEQFF

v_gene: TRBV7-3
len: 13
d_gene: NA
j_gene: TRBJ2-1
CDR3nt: TGTGCCAGCAGCTTAGGACAGTACAATGAGCAGTTCTTC
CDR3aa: CASSLGQYNEQFF

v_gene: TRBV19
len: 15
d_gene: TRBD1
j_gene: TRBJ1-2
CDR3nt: TGTGCCAGTAGTCCTACCCTACAGGGGGCACGCGGCTACACCTTC
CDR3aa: CASSPTLQGARGYTF

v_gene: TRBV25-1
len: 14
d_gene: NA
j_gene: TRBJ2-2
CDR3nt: TGTGCCAGCAGTGTGCGGGGTAACACCGGGGAGCTGTTTTTT
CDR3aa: CASSVRGNTGELFF

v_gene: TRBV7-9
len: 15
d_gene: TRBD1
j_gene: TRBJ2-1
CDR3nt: TGTGCCAGCAGTCCCAGGGGGAGTCGACACAATGAGCAGTTCTTC
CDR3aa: CASSPRGSRHNEQFF

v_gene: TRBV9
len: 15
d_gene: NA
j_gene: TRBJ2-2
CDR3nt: TGTGCCAGCAGCGTAGAGGGGTCGAACACCGGGGAGCTGTTTTTT
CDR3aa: CASSVEGSNTGELFF

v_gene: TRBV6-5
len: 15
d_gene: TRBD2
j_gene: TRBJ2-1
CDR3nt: TGTGCCAGCACCCCCCCCGCTAGCGGGTACAATGAGCAGTTCTTC
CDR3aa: CASTPPASGYNEQFF

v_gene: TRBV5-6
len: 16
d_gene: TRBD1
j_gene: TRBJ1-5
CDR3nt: TGTGCCAGCAGCTTGGGGGGACAGCTAATCAATCAGCCCCAGCATTTT
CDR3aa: CASSLGGQLINQPQHF

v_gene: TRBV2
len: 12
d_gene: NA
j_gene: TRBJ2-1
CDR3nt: TGTGCCAGCAATATCGGACGGGGTGAGCAGTTCTTC
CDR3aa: CASNIGRGEQFF

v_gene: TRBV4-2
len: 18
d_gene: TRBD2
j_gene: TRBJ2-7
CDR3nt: TGTGCCAGCAGCCAAGGACTAGCGGGGGGGGACAGCTCCTACGAGCAGTACTTC
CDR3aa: CASSQGLAGGDSSYEQYF

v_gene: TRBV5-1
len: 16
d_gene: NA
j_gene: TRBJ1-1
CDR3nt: TGCGCCAGCAGCTTTAAGGAACGGGGGGCGAACACTGAAGCTTTCTTT
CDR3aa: CASSFKERGANTEAFF

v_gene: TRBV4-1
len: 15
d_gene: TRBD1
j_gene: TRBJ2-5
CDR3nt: TGCGCCAGCAGCCGAATGGCAGGGGGCGGAGAGACCCAGTACTTC
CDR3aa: CASSRMAGGGETQYF

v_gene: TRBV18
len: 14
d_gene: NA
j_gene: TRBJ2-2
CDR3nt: TGTGCCAGCTCACTCCTGGGGGGCACCGGGGAGCTGTTTTTT
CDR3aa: CASSLLGGTGELFF